Reported below is one TCR beta chain. This specimen belongs to a study of radiotherapy plus CTLA-4 blockade in lung cancer. Germline V gene sequence: CDR1 SGHRS, CDR2 YFSETQ. The germline V and J ends were trimmed by 0 bases and 3 bases, with 5 bases remaining between them. The CDR3 consists of 13 residues. Sequencing used immunoSEQ multiplex PCR; TCRdb keeps in-frame clones, though not all of them. Among around 77,000 clones listed, 74% were seen once. The TCR comes from a human donor with non-small cell lung cancer whose response to radiotherapy plus ipilimumab could not be evaluated. Sequences were derived from peripheral blood, sampled from a patient treated with radiotherapy plus ipilimumab. J is TRBJ2-3 and V is TRBV5-1; D not resolved. The CDR3, as DNA: TGCGCCAGCAGCTTGGATATGACAGATACGCAGTATTTT. Protein: CASSLDMTDTQYF.